These 19 T cell receptor beta chains came from one sample sequenced in a study of CD8+ T cells in alopecia areata. Sequencing used cDNA as its template, made by extracting RNA and reverse transcribing it. Assay: immunoSEQ multiplex PCR; the TCRdb copy retains only in-frame clones and omits some. This sample has fewer than 150,000 clones, with around 60% found just once. The sequencing used CD4+ T cells sorted from blood, collected at week 0. These receptors were collected from a human donor with alopecia areata.

Only a few counts were recorded for this clone. The chain couples TRBV7-6 to TRBJ2-1; D is unclear. Trimming cost V 3 bases and J 10 bases, with 16 bases left between them. Germline CDR1 is SGHVS and CDR2 is FNYEAQ. The CDR3 contains 14 residues. The DNA for the CDR3 is TGTGCCAGCAGCTTTCGGACCTTTAGATCCGAGCAGTTCTTC. It encodes CASSFRTFRSEQFF.

This chain links TRBV19 with TRBJ1-1, with D tentatively TRBD1 (5 bases). Germline V gene lookup returns CDR1 LNHDA and CDR2 SQIVND (reference sequence). CDR3 size: 13 residues. Trimming stripped 5 bases from V and 11 bases from J, with 18 bases between. The CDR3 region is CASSFISRQMAFF. In DNA form, the CDR3 reads TGTGCCAGTAGTTTCATTTCAAGACAGATGGCTTTCTTT.

This clone has only a few counts. J is TRBJ2-1 and V is TRBV25-1, with D perhaps TRBD1 (6 bases). This CDR3 comprises 15 residues. In germline, CDR1 is MGHDK, CDR2 SYGVNS. The V end lost 5 bases, the J end lost 4 bases, and 15 bases lay between the germline ends. The DNA for the CDR3 is TGTGCCAGCAGTACAACAGGGACACTTTACAATGAGCAGTTCTTC. Its translation is CASSTTGTLYNEQFF.

This chain joins TRBV28 and TRBJ1-1; D not resolved. Between the trimmed V and J ends, which lost 6 bases and 4 bases, there was a span of 9 bases. The germline V gene has CDR1 MDHEN and CDR2 SYDVKM. This CDR3 comprises 12 residues. CDR3 nucleotides: TGTGCCAGCAGGACGAGGAGCACTGAAGCTTTCTTT. This translates into CASRTRSTEAFF.

J is TRBJ2-2 and V is TRBV6-1; 11 bases are a match to TRBD2. This CDR3 has 16 amino acids. The J segment lost 0 bases and the V segment lost 6 bases, leaving 3 bases of the junction unmatched. Germline loops: CDR1 MNHNS, CDR2 SASEGT. The CDR3 is CASSELAGANTGELFF. The CDR3 coding sequence is TGTGCCAGCAGCGAACTAGCGGGAGCGAACACCGGGGAGCTGTTTTTT.

J is TRBJ1-4 and V is TRBV28, with a tentative D call TRBD1 (5 bases). Germline lookup yields CDR1 MDHEN and CDR2 SYDVKM. Trimming took 3 bases from V and 7 from J, leaving 12 bases between them. The CDR3 contains 14 residues. In nucleotides, the CDR3 is TGTGCCAGCAGTTTGGGCAGGGTTAGTGAAAAACTGTTTTTT. It translates to CASSLGRVSEKLFF. The complete variable domain, with remaining parts taken from reference TRBV28 and TRBJ1-4, reads DVKVTQSSRYLVKRTGEKVFLECVQDMDHENMFWYRQDPGLGLRLIYFSYDVKMKEKGDIPEGYSVSREKKERFSLILESASTNQTSMYLCASSLGRVSEKLFFGSGTQLSVL.

The rearrangement joins TRBV2 to TRBJ2-1, with D possibly being TRBD1 (6 bases). Trimming left V 7 bases short and J 0 bases short, with 10 bases between. This CDR3 comprises 14 residues. CDR1 and CDR2 (germline): SNHLY, FYNNEI. The CDR3 sequence: CASIDRRSYNEQFF. DNA of the CDR3: TGTGCCAGCATCGACAGGCGCTCCTACAATGAGCAGTTCTTC.

The chain joins TRBV7-2 to TRBJ1-2; a possible D gene is TRBD1 (6 bases). CDR1 is SGHTA, CDR2 FQGNSA, per germline. V was pared by 2 bases and J by 6 bases, with 10 bases between. This CDR3 region has 13 residues. This chain's CDR3 is CASSLWRQDGYTF. The CDR3 DNA reads as TGTGCCAGCAGCTTATGGAGACAGGATGGCTACACCTTC.

This chain uses TRBV4-1 with TRBJ1-1, with no clear D. From germline, CDR1 is MGHRA and CDR2 YSYEKL. Trimming cost V 3 bases and J 1 base, with 9 bases left between them. The CDR3 consists of 14 residues. The CDR3 coding sequence is TGCGCCAGCAGCCAGTTGACCGAGAACACTGAAGCTTTCTTT. Residues: CASSQLTENTEAFF.

V and J are TRBV9 and TRBJ2-5, with 8 nucleotides matching TRBD2. Germline V CDR1 and CDR2: SGDLS, YYNGEE. CDR3 length: 16 amino acids. With V trimmed by 0 bases and J by 0 bases, 4 bases remained unmatched. The CDR3 nucleotides are TGTGCCAGCAGCGTAGGAGCGGGAGAGTACCAAGAGACCCAGTACTTC. Translating gives CASSVGAGEYQETQYF.

CDR3 loop: CASSLFGTGKEKLFF. DNA for the CDR3: TGTGCCAGCAGTTTATTCGGGACAGGGAAGGAAAAACTGTTTTTT. This chain connects TRBV27 to TRBJ1-4; TRBD1 matches at 9 bases. There are 15 residues in the CDR3. Germline assignment: CDR1 MNHEY and CDR2 SMNVEV (reference sequence). Losses at the gene ends were 1 base for V and 8 bases for J; bases not matched to a gene: 5.

The V and J genes are TRBV9 and TRBJ1-1; 7 bases match TRBD1. Trimming cost V 4 bases and J 2 bases; bases outside gene matches: 8. This CDR3 has 15 residues. Germline V gene sequence: CDR1 SGDLS, CDR2 YYNGEE. In DNA form, the CDR3 reads TGTGCCAGCAGCCAGGGGACAGTCCTCAACACTGAAGCTTTCTTT. Translated, it gives CASSQGTVLNTEAFF.

A few counts support this clone. The chain links TRBV2 to TRBJ2-3; the D is unclear. Germline V gives CDR1 SNHLY, CDR2 FYNNEI. The CDR3 consists of 14 residues. V lost 2 bases, J lost 4 bases, and 10 bases lay in between. CDR3 region: CASSEIGRPDTQYF. CDR3 bases: TGTGCCAGCAGTGAAATAGGACGGCCAGATACGCAGTATTTT.

This clone has only a few counts. V usage is TRBV6-6 and J usage is TRBJ1-5, with TRBD1 identical over 7 bases. The CDR3 length is 14 residues. Germline CDR1 and CDR2: MNHNY and SVGAGI (reference sequence). Trimming cost V 6 bases and J 4 bases; bases outside gene matches: 6. For the CDR3, the DNA is TGTGCCAGCAGGGGGACAGTCAAAAATCAGCCCCAGCATTTT. Encoded protein: CASRGTVKNQPQHF.

The CDR3 DNA sequence: TGTGCCATCTCCTTAGCGGGGGGCCTTGGTGGGCAGTTCTTC. Protein product: CAISLAGGLGGQFF. The V and J genes are TRBV10-3 and TRBJ2-1; TRBD2 agrees at 10 bases. The CDR3 consists of 14 residues. The V gene's germline CDR1 is ENHRY and CDR2 SYGVKD. V lost 8 bases and J lost 12; bases outside the gene matches: 13.

This clone was seen only a few times. The V call is TRBV30, the J call TRBJ1-5; D possibly corresponds to TRBD1 (6 bases). V was cut by 3 bases and J by 1 base, with 16 bases left in between. The germline V gene encodes CDR1 GTSNPN and CDR2 SVGIG (reference sequence). This CDR3 spans 16 amino acids. CDR3 nucleotide sequence: TGTGCCTGGAGGCCTATGGGCAGGGGAAGCAATCAGCCCCAGCATTTT. It specifies CAWRPMGRGSNQPQHF.

J is TRBJ2-5 and V is TRBV7-2, with D maybe TRBD1 (5 bases). Germline V gene sequence: CDR1 SGHTA, CDR2 FQGNSA. V was pared by 5 bases and J by 4 bases, with 5 bases between. The CDR3 totals 11 residues. CDR3 DNA: TGTGCCAGCAGCAGGGGAGAGACCCAGTACTTC. This gives the protein CASSRGETQYF.

The genes are TRBV18 and TRBJ1-6; no definite D call. This CDR3 comprises 12 residues. CDR1 and CDR2 (germline): KGHSH, LQKENI. V was cut by 3 bases and J by 10 bases, with 7 bases left in between. This CDR3 reads CASSPSGSPLHF. CDR3 coding DNA: TGTGCCAGCTCACCTTCGGGGTCACCCCTCCACTTT.

The rearrangement links TRBV29-1 to TRBJ1-1, with D unclear. The germline gives CDR1 SQVTM, CDR2 ANQGSEA. This CDR3 is built from 10 residues. Trimming removed 7 bases from V and 8 bases from J, with 11 bases in between. Here the CDR3 reads CSATQNEAFF. Here the CDR3 DNA reads TGCAGCGCCACTCAGAACGAAGCTTTCTTT.